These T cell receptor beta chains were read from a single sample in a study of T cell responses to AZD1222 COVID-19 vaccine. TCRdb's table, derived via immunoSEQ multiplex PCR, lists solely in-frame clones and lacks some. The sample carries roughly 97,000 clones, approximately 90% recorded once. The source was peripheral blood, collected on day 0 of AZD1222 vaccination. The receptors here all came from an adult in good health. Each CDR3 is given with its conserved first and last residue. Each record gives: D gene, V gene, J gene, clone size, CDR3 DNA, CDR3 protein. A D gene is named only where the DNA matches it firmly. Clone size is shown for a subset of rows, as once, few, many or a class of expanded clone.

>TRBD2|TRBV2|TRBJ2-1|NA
TGTGCCAGCCGACCTAGCGGGGGGCACAATGAGCAGTTCTTC
CASRPSGGHNEQFF
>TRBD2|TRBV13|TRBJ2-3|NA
TGTGCCAGCAGTTTTAGATCCGGGACTAGCGGGGGGTCTAGCACAGATACGCAGTATTTT
CASSFRSGTSGGSSTDTQYF
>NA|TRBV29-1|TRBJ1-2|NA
TGCAGCGTTGAAGATCCAGCCCCGGGGGGGGTGCTTTCCTATGGCTACACCTTC
CSVEDPAPGGVLSYGYTF
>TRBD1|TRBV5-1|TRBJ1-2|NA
TGCGCCAGCAGACGCTGGACAGGGGAAATACTTGGCTACACCTTC
CASRRWTGEILGYTF
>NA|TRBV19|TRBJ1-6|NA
TGTGCCAGTAGTCCACAGGGTTCCTATAATTCACCCCTCCACTTT
CASSPQGSYNSPLHF
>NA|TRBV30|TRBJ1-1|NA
TGTGCGAGCTGGAGGGGGGGGCGTACTGAAGCTTTCTTT
CASWRGGRTEAFF
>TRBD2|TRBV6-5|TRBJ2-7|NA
TGTGCCAGCAGCCCCCTAGCGGGGCCCTACGAGCAGTACTTC
CASSPLAGPYEQYF
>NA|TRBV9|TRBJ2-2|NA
TGTGCCAGCACCCCGACGGGGGTCGCCGGGGAGCTGTTTTTT
CASTPTGVAGELFF
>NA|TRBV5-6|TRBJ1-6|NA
TGTGCCAGCAGCACGGGGCCATTCTATAATTCACCCCTCCACTTT
CASSTGPFYNSPLHF
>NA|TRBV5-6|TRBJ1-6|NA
TGTGCCAGCAGCTTTTGGGCAGGCCTAAGCTCCTATAATTCACCCCTCCACTTT
CASSFWAGLSSYNSPLHF
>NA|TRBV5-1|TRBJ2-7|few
TGCGCCAGCAGCTTGAACGGCGCGGGGGAGCAGTACTTC
CASSLNGAGEQYF
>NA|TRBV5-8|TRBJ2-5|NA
TGTGCCAGCAGCTTGGCTGCGACCCAGTACTTC
CASSLAATQYF
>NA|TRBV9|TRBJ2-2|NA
TGTGCCAGCAGCGAGGTGCCGGTGGAGCGCGGAGTTGGGGAGCTGTTTTTT
CASSEVPVERGVGELFF
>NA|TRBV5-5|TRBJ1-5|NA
TGTGCCAGCAACCCGACAGCTTATAGCAATCAGCCCCAGCATTTT
CASNPTAYSNQPQHF
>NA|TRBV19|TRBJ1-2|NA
TGTGCCAGTAGTACGCTCTCTAACTATGGCTACACCTTC
CASSTLSNYGYTF
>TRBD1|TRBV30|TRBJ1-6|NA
TGTGCCCGGGACAGGGGGAATTCACCCCTCCACTTT
CARDRGNSPLHF
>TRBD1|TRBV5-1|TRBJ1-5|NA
TGCGCCAGCAGCCGGACAGGGGAGCGGGGTCAGCCCCAGCATTTT
CASSRTGERGQPQHF
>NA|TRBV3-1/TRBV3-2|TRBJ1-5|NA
TGTGCCAGCAGCCTCGGTCAGAGTAATATCCGCAATCAGCCCCAGCATTTT
CASSLGQSNIRNQPQHF
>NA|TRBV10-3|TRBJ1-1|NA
TGTGCCATCAGTGAGGGCACTGAAGCTTTCTTT
CAISEGTEAFF
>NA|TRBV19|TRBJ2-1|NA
TGTGCCAGTAGTAACTTAGCGGCAGGTAATGAGCAGTTCTTC
CASSNLAAGNEQFF
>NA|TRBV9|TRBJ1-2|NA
TGTGCCAGCAGCGTCACGGACACATCTAACTATGGCTACACCTTC
CASSVTDTSNYGYTF
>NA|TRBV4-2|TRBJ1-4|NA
TGTGCCAGCAGCTGGGCCGGGGGAGCCACTAATGAAAAACTGTTTTTT
CASSWAGGATNEKLFF
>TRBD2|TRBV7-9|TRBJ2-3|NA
TGTGCCAGCAGCTCGCTAGCGGGGGGGCGGGATACGCAGTATTTT
CASSSLAGGRDTQYF
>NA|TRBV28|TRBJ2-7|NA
TGTGCCAGCAGTTTAGTGGGGGATTACGAGCAGTACTTC
CASSLVGDYEQYF
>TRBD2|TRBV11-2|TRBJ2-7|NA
TGTGCCAGCAGCTTGACTAGCGGGGGGATTAGCTCCTACGAGCAGTACTTC
CASSLTSGGISSYEQYF
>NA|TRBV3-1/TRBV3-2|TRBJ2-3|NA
TGTGCCAGCAGCTCCATTTGGGGGGGGGCCGCAGATACGCAGTATTTT
CASSSIWGGAADTQYF